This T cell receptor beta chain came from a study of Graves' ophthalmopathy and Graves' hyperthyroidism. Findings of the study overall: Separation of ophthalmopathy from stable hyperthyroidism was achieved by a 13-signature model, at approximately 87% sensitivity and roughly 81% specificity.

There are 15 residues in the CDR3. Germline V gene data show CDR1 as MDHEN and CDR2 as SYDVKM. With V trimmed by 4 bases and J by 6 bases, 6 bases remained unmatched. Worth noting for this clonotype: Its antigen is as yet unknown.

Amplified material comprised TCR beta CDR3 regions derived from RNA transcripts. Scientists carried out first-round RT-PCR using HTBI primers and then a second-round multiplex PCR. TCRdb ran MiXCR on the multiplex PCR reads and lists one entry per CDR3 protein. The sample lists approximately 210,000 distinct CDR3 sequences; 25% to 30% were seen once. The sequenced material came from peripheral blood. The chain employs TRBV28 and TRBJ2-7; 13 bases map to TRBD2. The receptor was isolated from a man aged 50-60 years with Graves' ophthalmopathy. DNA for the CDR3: TGTGCCAGCAGTTACGGACTAGCGGGAGTACGCGAGCAGTACTTC. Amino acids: CASSYGLAGVREQYF.